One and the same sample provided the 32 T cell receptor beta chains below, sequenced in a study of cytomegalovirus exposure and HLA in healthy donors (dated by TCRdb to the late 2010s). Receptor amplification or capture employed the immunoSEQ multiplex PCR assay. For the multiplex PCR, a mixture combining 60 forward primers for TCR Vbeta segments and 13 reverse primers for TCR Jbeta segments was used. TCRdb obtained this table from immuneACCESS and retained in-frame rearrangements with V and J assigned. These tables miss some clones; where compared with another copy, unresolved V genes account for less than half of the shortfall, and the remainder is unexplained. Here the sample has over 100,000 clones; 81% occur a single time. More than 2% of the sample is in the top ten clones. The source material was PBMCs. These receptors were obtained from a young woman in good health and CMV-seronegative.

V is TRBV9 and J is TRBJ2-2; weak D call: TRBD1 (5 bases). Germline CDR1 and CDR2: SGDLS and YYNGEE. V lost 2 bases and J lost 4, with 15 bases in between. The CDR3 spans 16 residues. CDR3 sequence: CASSVQGYVGTGELFF. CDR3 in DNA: TGTGCCAGCAGCGTCCAGGGATATGTCGGCACCGGGGAGCTGTTTTTT.

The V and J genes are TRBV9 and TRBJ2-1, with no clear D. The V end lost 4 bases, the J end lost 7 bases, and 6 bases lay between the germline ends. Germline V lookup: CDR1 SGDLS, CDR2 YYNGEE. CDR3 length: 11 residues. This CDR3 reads CASSLSNEQFF. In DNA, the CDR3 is TGTGCCAGCAGCCTATCTAATGAGCAGTTCTTC.

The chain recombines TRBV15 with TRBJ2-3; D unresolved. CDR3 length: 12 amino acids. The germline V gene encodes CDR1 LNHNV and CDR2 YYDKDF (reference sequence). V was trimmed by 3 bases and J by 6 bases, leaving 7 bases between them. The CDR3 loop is CATSRFSDTQYF. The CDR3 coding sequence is TGTGCCACCAGCAGGTTCTCCGATACGCAGTATTTT.

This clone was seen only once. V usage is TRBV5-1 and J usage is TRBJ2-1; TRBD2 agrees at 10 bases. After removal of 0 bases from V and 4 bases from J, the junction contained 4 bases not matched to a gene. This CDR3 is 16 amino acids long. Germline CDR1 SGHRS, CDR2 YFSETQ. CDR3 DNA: TGCGCCAGCAGCTTGGGGGGGACTAGCGTATACAATGAGCAGTTCTTC. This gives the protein CASSLGGTSVYNEQFF.

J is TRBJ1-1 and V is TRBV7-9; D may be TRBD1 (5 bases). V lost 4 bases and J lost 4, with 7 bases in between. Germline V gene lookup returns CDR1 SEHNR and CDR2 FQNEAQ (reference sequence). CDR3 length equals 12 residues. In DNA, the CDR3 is TGTGCCAGCAGCTCCGGGGGCACTGAAGCTTTCTTT. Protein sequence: CASSSGGTEAFF.

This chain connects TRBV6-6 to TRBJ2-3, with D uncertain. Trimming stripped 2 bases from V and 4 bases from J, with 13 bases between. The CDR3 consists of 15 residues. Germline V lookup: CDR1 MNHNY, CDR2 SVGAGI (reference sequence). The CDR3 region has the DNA TGTGCCAGCAGTTACCGAGACGCGGAGTCAGATACGCAGTATTTT. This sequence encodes CASSYRDAESDTQYF.

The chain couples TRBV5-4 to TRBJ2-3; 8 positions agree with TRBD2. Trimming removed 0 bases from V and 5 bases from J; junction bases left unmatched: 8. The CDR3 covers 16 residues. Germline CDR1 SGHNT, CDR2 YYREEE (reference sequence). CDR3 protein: CASSLGLGTRGDTQYF. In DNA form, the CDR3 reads TGTGCCAGCAGCTTGGGTCTCGGGACTAGAGGAGATACGCAGTATTTT.

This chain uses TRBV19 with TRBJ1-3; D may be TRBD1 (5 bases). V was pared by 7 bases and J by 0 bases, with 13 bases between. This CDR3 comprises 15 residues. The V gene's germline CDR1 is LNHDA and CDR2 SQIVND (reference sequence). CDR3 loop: CASMGQGFSGNTIYF. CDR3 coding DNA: TGTGCCAGTATGGGGCAGGGCTTCTCTGGAAACACCATATATTTT. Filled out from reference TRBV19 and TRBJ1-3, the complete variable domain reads DGGITQSPKYLFRKEGQNVTLSCEQNLNHDAMYWYRQDPGQGLRLIYYSQIVNDFQKGDIAEGYSVSREKKESFPLTVTSAQKNPTAFYLCASMGQGFSGNTIYFGEGSWLTVV.

CDR3 protein: CASSLRGWADTQYF. In DNA, the CDR3 is TGTGCCAGCAGTTTACGAGGGTGGGCAGATACGCAGTATTTT. This chain connects TRBV28 to TRBJ2-3; tentatively, D is TRBD2 (5 bases). The germline V gene has CDR1 MDHEN and CDR2 SYDVKM. Deletions cut 2 bases from V and 4 bases from J, with 10 bases between. The CDR3 consists of 14 residues.

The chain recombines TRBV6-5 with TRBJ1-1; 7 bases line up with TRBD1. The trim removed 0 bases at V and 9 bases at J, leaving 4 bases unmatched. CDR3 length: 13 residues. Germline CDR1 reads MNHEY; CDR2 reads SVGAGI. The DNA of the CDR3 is TGTGCCAGCAGTTACTCGAGTAGGGGGCAAGCTTTCTTT. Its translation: CASSYSSRGQAFF.

This CDR3 is CASGREGNEQFF. The CDR3 DNA sequence: TGTGCCTCCGGCCGGGAGGGCAATGAGCAGTTCTTC. The chain combines TRBV6-5 with TRBJ2-1; 8 positions agree with TRBD2. Per germline, CDR1 MNHEY and CDR2 SVGAGI. The junction had 6 bases not matched to a gene; V was cut back by 11 bases and J by 6 bases. This CDR3 region has 12 residues.

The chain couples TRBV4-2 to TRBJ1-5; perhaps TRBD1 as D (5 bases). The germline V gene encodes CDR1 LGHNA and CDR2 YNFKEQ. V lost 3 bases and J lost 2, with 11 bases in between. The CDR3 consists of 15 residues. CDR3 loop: CASSQDQGGNQPQHF. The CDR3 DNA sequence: TGTGCCAGCAGCCAGGACCAGGGTGGCAATCAGCCCCAGCATTTT.

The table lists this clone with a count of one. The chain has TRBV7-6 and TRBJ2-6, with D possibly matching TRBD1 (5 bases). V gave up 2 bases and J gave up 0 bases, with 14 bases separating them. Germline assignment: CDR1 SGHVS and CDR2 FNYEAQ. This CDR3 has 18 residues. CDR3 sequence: CASSLYRPGPSGANVLTF. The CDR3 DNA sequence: TGTGCCAGCAGCTTATACAGACCAGGGCCCTCTGGGGCCAACGTCCTGACTTTC.

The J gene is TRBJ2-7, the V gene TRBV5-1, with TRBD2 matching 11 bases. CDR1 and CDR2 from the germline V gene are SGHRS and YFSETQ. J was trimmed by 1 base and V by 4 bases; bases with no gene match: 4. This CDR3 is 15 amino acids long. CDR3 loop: CASSPGLAASYEQYF. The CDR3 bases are TGCGCCAGCAGCCCGGGACTAGCGGCATCCTACGAGCAGTACTTC.

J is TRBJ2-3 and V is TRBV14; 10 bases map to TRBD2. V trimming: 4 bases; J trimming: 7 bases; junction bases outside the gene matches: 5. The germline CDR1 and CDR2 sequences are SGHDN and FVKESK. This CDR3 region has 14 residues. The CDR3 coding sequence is TGTGCCAGCAGCCCGCTAGCGGGAGCATATACGCAGTATTTT. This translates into CASSPLAGAYTQYF.

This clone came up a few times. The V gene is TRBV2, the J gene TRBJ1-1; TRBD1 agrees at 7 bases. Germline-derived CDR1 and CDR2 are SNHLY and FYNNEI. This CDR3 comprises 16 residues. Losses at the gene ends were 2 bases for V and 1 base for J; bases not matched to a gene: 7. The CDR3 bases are TGTGCCAGCAGTGAAATACCCGGGACAGCGAACACTGAAGCTTTCTTT. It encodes CASSEIPGTANTEAFF.

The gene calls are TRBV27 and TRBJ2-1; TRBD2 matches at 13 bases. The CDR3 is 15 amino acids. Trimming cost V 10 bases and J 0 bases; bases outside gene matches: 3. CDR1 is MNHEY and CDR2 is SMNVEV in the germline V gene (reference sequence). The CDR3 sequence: CATRTSGSSYNEQFF. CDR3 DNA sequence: TGTGCCACCAGGACTAGCGGGAGCTCCTACAATGAGCAGTTCTTC.

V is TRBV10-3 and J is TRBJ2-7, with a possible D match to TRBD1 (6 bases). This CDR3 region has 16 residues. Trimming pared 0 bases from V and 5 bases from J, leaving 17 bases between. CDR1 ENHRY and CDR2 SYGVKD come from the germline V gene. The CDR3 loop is CAISESRQRGIHEQYF. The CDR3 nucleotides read TGTGCCATCAGTGAGTCGAGACAGAGGGGGATCCACGAGCAGTACTTC.

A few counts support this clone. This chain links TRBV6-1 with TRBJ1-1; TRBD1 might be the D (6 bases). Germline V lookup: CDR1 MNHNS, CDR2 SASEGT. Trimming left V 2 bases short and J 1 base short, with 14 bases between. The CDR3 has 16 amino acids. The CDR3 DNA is TGTGCCAGCAGTGAAATTCTCGGCAGGGGGAACACTGAAGCTTTCTTT. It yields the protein CASSEILGRGNTEAFF.

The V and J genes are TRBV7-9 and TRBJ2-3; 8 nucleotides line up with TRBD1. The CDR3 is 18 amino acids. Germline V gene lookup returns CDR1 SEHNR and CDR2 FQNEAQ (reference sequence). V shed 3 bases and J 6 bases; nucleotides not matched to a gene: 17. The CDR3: CASSLGTTGARLQDTQYF. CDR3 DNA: TGTGCCAGCAGCTTGGGCACGACAGGGGCTCGATTACAGGATACGCAGTATTTT.

The CDR3 region is CASKLDSQLGELFF. The CDR3 DNA follows: TGTGCCAGCAAGTTAGATAGCCAGCTCGGGGAGCTGTTTTTT. This chain connects TRBV9 to TRBJ2-2; no clear D gene. Germline loops: CDR1 SGDLS, CDR2 YYNGEE. There are 14 residues in the CDR3. Trimming removed 6 bases at V and 7 bases at J, with 16 bases between.

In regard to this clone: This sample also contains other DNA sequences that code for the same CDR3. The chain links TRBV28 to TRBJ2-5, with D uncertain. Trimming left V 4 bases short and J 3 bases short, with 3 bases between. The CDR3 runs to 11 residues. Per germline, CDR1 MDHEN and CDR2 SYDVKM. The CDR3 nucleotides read TGTGCCAGCAGTTCAGAAGAGACCCAGTACTTC. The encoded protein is CASSSEETQYF.

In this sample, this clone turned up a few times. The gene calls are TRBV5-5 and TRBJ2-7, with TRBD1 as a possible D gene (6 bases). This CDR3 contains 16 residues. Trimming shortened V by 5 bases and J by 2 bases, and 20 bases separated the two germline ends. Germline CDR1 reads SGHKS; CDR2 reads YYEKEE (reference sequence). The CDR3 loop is CASSWGNPDRTYEQYF. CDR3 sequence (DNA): TGTGCCAGCAGTTGGGGGAACCCGGACAGAACCTACGAGCAGTACTTC.

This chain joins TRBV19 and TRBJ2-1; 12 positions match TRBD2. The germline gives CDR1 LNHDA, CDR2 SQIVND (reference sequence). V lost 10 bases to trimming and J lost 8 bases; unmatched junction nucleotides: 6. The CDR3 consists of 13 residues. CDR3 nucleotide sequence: TGTGCCACCAGACTAGCGGGAGTAGATGAGCAGTTCTTC. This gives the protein CATRLAGVDEQFF. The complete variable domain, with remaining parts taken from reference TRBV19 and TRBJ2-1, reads DGGITQSPKYLFRKEGQNVTLSCEQNLNHDAMYWYRQDPGQGLRLIYYSQIVNDFQKGDIAEGYSVSREKKESFPLTVTSAQKNPTAFYLCATRLAGVDEQFFGPGTRLTVL.

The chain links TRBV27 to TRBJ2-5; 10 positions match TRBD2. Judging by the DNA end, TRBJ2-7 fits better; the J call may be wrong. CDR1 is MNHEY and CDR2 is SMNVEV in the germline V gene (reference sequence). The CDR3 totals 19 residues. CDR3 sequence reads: CASSPRWVLAGEYSYEQYF. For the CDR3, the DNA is TGTGCCAGCAGTCCTCGGTGGGTTCTAGCGGGAGAGTACTCCTACGAGCAGTACTTC.

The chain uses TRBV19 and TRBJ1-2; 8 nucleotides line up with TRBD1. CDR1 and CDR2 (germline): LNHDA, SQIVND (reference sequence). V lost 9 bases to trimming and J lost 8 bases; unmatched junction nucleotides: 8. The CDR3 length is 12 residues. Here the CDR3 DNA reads TGTGCCAGCAGATCGGGACAGGCCGGCTACACCTTC. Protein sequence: CASRSGQAGYTF.

The chain's CDR3 is CATSRVTGASGYEQYF. The CDR3 DNA sequence: TGTGCCACCAGCAGGGTTACAGGGGCTTCCGGCTACGAGCAGTACTTC. This chain joins TRBV15 and TRBJ2-7; 7 bases line up with TRBD1. CDR3 length equals 16 residues. From germline, CDR1 is LNHNV and CDR2 YYDKDF (reference sequence). V dropped 3 bases and J dropped 3; count of bases not matched to a gene: 11.

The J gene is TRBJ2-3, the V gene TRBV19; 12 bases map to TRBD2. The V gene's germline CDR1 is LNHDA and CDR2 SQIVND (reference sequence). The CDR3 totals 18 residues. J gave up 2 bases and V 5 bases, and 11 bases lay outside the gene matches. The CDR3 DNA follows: TGTGCCAGTAGTTTCCCTAGCGGGAGGGCCCGCGTCACAGATACGCAGTATTTT. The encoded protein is CASSFPSGRARVTDTQYF.

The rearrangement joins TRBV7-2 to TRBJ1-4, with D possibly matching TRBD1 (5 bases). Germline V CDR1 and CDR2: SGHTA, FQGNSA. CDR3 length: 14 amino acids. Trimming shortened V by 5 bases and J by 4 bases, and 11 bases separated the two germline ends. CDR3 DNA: TGTGCCAGCAGCATCGACAGCGTTAATGAAAAACTGTTTTTT. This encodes CASSIDSVNEKLFF.

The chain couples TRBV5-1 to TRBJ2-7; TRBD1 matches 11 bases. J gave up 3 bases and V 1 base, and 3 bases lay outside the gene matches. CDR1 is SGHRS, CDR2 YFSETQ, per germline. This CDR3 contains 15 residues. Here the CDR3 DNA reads TGCGCCAGCAGCTTGACCGGGACAGGGGGCTACGAGCAGTACTTC. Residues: CASSLTGTGGYEQYF.

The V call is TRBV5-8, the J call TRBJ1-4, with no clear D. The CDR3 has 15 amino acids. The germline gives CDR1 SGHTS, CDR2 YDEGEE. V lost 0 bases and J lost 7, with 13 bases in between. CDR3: CASSLAFRGSEKLFF. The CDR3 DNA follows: TGTGCCAGCAGCTTGGCTTTCCGGGGAAGTGAAAAACTGTTTTTT.

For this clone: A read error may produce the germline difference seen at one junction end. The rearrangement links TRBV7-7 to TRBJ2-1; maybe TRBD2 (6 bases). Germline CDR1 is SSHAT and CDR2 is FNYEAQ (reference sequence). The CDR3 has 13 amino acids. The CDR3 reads CASRPQVGGEQFF. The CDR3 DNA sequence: TGTGCTAGCAGACCTCAGGTGGGGGGTGAGCAGTTCTTC.